These 3 T cell receptor beta chains were sequenced from one sample in a study of shared T cell receptors in the human thymus. Using immunoSEQ multiplex PCR, the repertoire was profiled, and TCRdb retains in-frame clones only, with some absent. The sample has fewer than 700,000 clones, around nine tenths seen once. This sample was also put to use in a study of human thymus T cells.

The sample taken for sequencing was thymocytes. All receptors derive from a boy younger than two with a congenital heart defect.

The genes are TRBV27 and TRBJ2-1, with TRBD2 matching over 14 bases. The CDR3 runs to 16 residues. Germline assignment: CDR1 MNHEY and CDR2 SMNVEV (reference sequence). V gave up 5 bases and J gave up 9 bases; unmatched junction bases: 9. CDR3 in amino acids: CASSPGTSGSGSEQFF. Here the CDR3 DNA reads TGTGCCAGCAGTCCGGGGACTAGCGGGAGTGGTAGTGAGCAGTTCTTC.

This chain connects TRBV6-1 to TRBJ2-7, with D perhaps matching TRBD2 (6 bases). From germline, CDR1 is MNHNS and CDR2 SASEGT. The germline V and J ends were trimmed by 1 base and 5 bases, with 24 bases remaining between them. This CDR3 has 18 residues. The CDR3 coding sequence is TGTGCCAGCAGTGAAGGGCACGGGACGACGAGCTCGGGGGACGAGCAGTACTTC. The encoded protein is CASSEGHGTTSSGDEQYF.

J is TRBJ2-1 and V is TRBV6-5, with 9 nucleotides matching TRBD2. There are 14 residues in the CDR3. The V gene end was trimmed by 7 bases and the J gene end by 9 bases; junction bases not matched to a gene: 10. Germline V gene sequence: CDR1 MNHEY, CDR2 SVGAGI. CDR3 DNA: TGTGCCAGCACCGCACTAGCGGGCCGCGGTGAGCAGTTCTTC. Encoded protein: CASTALAGRGEQFF.